The clone carrying this T cell receptor (beta chain) was picked up a small number of times. The primer mix had 60 Vbeta and 13 Jbeta primers. TCRdb keeps only in-frame clones here, not all; method: immunoSEQ multiplex PCR. The sample lists some 150,000 clones; roughly 9.8% were seen once. This sample was taken from a study of cytomegalovirus exposure and HLA in healthy donors. With 3 bases removed from V and 10 bases from J, the gap between germline ends came to 19 bases. Germline assignment: CDR1 LGHNA and CDR2 YNFKEQ. This CDR3 has 15 amino acids. The receptor was isolated from a man aged 50 to 60 in good health and CMV-seronegative. V usage is TRBV4-2 and J usage is TRBJ2-1; D possibly corresponds to TRBD2 (5 bases). Sequenced sample: PBMCs. The CDR3 DNA follows: TGTGCCAGCAGCCAGCCCGAAGGGCTAGCAGGCGAGCAGTTCTTC. It encodes CASSQPEGLAGEQFF.